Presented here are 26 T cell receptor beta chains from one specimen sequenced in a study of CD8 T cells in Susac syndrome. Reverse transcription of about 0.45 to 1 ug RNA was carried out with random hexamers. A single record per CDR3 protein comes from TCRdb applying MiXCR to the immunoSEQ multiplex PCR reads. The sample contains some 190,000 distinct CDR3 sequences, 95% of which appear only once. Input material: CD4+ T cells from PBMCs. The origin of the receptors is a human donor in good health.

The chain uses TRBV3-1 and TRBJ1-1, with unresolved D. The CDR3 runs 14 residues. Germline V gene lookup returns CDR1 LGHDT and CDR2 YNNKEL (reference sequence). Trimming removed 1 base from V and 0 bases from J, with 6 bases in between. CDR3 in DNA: TGTGCCAGCAGCCAAGGATACCTGAACACTGAAGCTTTCTTT. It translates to CASSQGYLNTEAFF. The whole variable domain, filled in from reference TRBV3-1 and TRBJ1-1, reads DTAVSQTPKYLVTQMGNDKSIKCEQNLGHDTMYWYKQDSKKFLKIMFSYNNKELIINETVPNRFSPKSPDKAHLNLHINSLELGDSAVYFCASSQGYLNTEAFFGQGTRLTVV.

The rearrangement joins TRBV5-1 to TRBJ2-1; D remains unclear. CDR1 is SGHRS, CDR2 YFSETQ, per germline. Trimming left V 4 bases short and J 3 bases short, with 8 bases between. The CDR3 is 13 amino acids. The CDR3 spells CASSLGNYNEQFF. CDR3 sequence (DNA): TGCGCCAGCAGCCTTGGGAACTACAATGAGCAGTTCTTC.

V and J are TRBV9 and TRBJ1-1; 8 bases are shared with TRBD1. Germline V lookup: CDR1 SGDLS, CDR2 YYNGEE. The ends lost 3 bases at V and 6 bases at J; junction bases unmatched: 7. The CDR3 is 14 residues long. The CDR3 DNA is TGTGCCAGCAGCGGAGACAGGGGAATAGCTGAAGCTTTCTTT. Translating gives CASSGDRGIAEAFF.

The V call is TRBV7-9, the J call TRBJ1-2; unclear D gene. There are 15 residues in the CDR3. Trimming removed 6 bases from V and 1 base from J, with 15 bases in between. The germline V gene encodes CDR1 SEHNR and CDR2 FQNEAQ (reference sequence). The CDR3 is CASSLLAGSNYGYTF. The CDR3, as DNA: TGTGCCAGCAGTTTACTGGCCGGGAGTAACTATGGCTACACCTTC.

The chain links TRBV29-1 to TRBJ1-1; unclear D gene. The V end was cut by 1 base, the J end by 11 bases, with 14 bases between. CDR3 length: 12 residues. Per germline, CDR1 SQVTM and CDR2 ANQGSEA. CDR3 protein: CSVEAWVPGAFF. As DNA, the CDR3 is TGCAGCGTTGAAGCCTGGGTGCCGGGGGCTTTCTTT.

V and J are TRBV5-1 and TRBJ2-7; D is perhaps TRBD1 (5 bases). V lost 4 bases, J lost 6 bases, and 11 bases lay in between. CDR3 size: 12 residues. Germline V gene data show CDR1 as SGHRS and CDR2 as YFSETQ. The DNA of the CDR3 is TGCGCCAGCAGCCGAAGGGGTGGCGAGCAGTACTTC. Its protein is CASSRRGGEQYF. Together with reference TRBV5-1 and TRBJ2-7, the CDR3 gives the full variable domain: KAGVTQTPRYLIKTRGQQVTLSCSPISGHRSVSWYQQTPGQGLQFLFEYFSETQRNKGNFPGRFSGRQFSNSRSEMNVSTLELGDSALYLCASSRRGGEQYFGPGTRLTVT.

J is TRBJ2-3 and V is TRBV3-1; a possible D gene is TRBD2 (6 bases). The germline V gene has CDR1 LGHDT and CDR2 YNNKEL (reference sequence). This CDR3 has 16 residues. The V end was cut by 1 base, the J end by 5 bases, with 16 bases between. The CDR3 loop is CASSQAVTGVVDTQYF. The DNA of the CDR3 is TGTGCCAGCAGCCAAGCCGTCACGGGAGTGGTAGATACGCAGTATTTT.

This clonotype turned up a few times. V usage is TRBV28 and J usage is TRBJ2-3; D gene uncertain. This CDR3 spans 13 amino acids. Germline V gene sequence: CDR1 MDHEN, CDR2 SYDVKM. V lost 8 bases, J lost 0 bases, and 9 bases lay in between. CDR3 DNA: TGTGCCAGCTCACCCCCAAGCACAGATACGCAGTATTTT. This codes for CASSPPSTDTQYF.

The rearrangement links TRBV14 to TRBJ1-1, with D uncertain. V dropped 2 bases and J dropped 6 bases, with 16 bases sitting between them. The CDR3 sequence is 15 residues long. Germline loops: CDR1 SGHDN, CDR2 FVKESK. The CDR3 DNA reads TGTGCCAGCAGCCAATTGAGGGCCGAACAAGCTGAAGCTTTCTTT. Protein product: CASSQLRAEQAEAFF. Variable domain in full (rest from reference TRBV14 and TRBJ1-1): EAGVTQFPSHSVIEKGQTVTLRCDPISGHDNLYWYRRVMGKEIKFLLHFVKESKQDESGMPNNRFLAERTGGTYSTLKVQPAELEDSGVYFCASSQLRAEQAEAFFGQGTRLTVV.

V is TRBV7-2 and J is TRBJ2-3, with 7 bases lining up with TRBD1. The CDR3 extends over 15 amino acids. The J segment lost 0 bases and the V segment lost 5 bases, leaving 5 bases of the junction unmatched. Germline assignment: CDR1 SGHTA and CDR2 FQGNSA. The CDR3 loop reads CASSLQTGSTDTQYF. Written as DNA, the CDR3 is TGTGCCAGCAGCCTCCAGACAGGGAGCACAGATACGCAGTATTTT. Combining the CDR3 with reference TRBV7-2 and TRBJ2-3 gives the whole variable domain GAGVSQSPSNKVTEKGKDVELRCDPISGHTALYWYRQSLGQGLEFLIYFQGNSAPDKSGLPSDRFSAERTGGSVSTLTIQRTQQEDSAVYLCASSLQTGSTDTQYFGPGTRLTVL.

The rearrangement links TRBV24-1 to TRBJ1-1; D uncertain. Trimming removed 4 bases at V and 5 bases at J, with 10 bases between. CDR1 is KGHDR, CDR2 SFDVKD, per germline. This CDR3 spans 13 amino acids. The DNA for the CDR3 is TGTGCCACCAGTGACGAATACAGAACTGAAGCTTTCTTT. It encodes CATSDEYRTEAFF.

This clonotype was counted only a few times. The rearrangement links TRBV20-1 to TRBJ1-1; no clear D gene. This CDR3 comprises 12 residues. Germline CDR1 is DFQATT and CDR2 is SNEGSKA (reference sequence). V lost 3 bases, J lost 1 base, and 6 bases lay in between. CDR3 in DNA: TGCAGTGCTAGGAGGTGGAACACTGAAGCTTTCTTT. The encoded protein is CSARRWNTEAFF.

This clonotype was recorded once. The CDR3: CSASQGSYGYTF. The CDR3 coding sequence is TGCAGTGCTAGCCAGGGTTCCTATGGCTACACCTTC. The genes are TRBV20-1 and TRBJ1-2, with D possibly TRBD1 on 5 matching bases. The V end lost 3 bases, the J end lost 4 bases, and 9 bases lay between the germline ends. The V gene's germline CDR1 is DFQATT and CDR2 SNEGSKA (reference sequence). This CDR3 contains 12 residues.

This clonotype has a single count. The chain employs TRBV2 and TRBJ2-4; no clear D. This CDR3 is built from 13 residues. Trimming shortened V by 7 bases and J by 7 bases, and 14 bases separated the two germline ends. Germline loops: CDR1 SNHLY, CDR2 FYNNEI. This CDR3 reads CASNLPETNIQYF. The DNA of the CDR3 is TGTGCCAGCAACCTCCCGGAGACGAACATTCAGTACTTC.

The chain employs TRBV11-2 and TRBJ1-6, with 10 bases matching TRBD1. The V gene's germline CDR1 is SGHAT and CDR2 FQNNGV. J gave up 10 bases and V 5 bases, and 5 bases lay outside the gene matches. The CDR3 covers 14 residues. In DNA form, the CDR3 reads TGTGCCAGCAGCCGGACAGGGGGAAGATCACCCCTCCACTTT. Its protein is CASSRTGGRSPLHF.

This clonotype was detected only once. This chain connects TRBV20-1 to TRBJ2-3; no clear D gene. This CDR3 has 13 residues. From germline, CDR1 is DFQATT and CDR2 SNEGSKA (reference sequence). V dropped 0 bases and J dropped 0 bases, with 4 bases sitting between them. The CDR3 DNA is TGCAGTGCTAGAGAGGTTAGCACAGATACGCAGTATTTT. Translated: CSAREVSTDTQYF.

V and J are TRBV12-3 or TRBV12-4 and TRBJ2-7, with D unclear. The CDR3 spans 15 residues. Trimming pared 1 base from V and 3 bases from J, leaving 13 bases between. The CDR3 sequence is CASSLDPARNYEQYF. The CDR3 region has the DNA TGTGCCAGCAGTTTAGACCCAGCCCGAAACTACGAGCAGTACTTC.

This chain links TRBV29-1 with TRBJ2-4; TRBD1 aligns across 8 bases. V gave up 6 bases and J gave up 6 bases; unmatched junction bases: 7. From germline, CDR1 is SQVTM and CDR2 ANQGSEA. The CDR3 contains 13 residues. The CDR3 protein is CSVVRQGTNIQYF. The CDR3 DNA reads TGCAGCGTAGTCAGACAGGGGACAAACATTCAGTACTTC.

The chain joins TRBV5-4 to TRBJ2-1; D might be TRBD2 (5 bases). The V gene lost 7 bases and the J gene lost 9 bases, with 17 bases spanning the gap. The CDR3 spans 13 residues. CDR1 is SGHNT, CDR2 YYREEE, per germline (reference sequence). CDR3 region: CASGPQVAGEQFF. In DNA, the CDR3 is TGTGCCAGCGGCCCTCAGGTCGCGGGTGAGCAGTTCTTC.

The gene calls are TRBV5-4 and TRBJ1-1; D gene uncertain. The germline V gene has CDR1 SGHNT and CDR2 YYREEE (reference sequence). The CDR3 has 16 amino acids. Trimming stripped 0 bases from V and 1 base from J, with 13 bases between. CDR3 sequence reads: CASSLDSSVTNTEAFF. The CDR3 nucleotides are TGTGCCAGCAGCTTGGACTCTAGTGTCACGAACACTGAAGCTTTCTTT.

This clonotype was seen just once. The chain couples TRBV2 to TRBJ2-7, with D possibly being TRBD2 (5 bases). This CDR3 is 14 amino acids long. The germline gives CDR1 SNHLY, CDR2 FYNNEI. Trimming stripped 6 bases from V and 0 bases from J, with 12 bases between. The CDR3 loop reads CASRTPAGSYEQYV. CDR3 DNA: TGTGCCAGCAGGACGCCGGCGGGCTCCTACGAGCAGTACGTC.

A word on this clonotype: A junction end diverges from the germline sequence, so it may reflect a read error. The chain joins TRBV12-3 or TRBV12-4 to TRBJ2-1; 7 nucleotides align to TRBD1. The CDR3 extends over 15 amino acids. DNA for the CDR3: TGTGCCAGCAATTTAGATCTCACAGGGGTAAATGAGCAGTTCTTC. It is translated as CASNLDLTGVNEQFF.

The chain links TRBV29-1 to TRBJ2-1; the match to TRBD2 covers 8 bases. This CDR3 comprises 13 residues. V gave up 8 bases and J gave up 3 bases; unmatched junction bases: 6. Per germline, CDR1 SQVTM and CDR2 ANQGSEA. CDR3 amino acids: CSLRTSSYNEQFF. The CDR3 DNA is TGCAGCCTTCGGACTAGCAGCTACAATGAGCAGTTCTTC.

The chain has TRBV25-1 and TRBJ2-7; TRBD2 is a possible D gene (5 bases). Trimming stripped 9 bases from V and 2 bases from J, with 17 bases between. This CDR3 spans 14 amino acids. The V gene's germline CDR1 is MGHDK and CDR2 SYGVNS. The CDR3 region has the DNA TGTGCCAGTGCTAGCCCTCTCCCCCCCTACGAGCAGTACGTC. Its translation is CASASPLPPYEQYV.

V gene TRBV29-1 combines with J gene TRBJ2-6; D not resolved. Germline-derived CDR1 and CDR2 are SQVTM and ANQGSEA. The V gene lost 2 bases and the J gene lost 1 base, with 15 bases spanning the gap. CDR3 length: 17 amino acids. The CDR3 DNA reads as TGCAGCGTTGAAACCCCCGGTTCTTGGTCTGGGGCCAACGTCCTGACTTTC. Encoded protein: CSVETPGSWSGANVLTF.

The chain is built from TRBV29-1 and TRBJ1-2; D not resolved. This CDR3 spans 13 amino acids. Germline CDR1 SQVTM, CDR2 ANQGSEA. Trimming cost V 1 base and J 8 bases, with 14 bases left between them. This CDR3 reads CSVEGQLTGGYTF. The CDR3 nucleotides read TGCAGCGTTGAAGGGCAGCTAACGGGGGGCTACACCTTC.